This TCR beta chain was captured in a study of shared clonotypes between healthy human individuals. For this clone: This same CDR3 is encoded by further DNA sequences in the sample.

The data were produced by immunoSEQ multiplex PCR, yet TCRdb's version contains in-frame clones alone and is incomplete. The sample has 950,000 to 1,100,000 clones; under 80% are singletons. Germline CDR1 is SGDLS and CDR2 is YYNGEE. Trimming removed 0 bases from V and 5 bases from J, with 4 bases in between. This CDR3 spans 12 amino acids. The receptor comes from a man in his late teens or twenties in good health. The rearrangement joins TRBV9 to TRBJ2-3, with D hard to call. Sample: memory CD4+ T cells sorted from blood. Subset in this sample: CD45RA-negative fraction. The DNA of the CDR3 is TGTGCCAGCAGCGTAGGACTAGATACGCAGTATTTT. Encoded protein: CASSVGLDTQYF.